Below are 31 T cell receptor beta chains sequenced from a single sample in a study of blood T cell repertoires in COVID-19. The protocol was immunoSEQ multiplex PCR, while the TCRdb copy is restricted to in-frame clones and leaves out a portion. The sample has approximately 170,000 clones; about 80% are singletons. The sequenced sample was peripheral blood. These receptors all stem from a man aged 65 to 79 with active or convalescent COVID-19.

The chain uses TRBV18 and TRBJ2-1, with 9 bases lining up with TRBD2. J gave up 4 bases and V 6 bases, and 7 bases lay outside the gene matches. The length of the CDR3 is 15 residues. CDR1 and CDR2 from the germline V gene are KGHSH and LQKENI. As DNA, the CDR3 is TGTGCCAGCTCGAAAACTAGCGGGCCTTACAATGAGCAGTTCTTC. Its translation: CASSKTSGPYNEQFF.

This chain uses TRBV6-6 with TRBJ1-5; D is uncertain. The length of the CDR3 is 16 residues. V was pared by 2 bases and J by 0 bases, with 11 bases between. CDR1 and CDR2 from the germline V gene are MNHNY and SVGAGI (reference sequence). The CDR3 DNA follows: TGTGCCAGCAGTTACCGAGGAGGGTATAGCAATCAGCCCCAGCATTTT. Amino acid sequence: CASSYRGGYSNQPQHF.

The chain uses TRBV7-6 and TRBJ1-1; D is possibly TRBD1 (5 bases). CDR1 is SGHVS, CDR2 FNYEAQ, per germline. V lost 3 bases, J lost 2 bases, and 7 bases lay in between. The length of the CDR3 is 13 residues. Here the CDR3 DNA reads TGTGCCAGCAGCTTCGACAGCAACACTGAAGCTTTCTTT. Encoded protein: CASSFDSNTEAFF.

The V and J genes are TRBV12-3 or TRBV12-4 and TRBJ2-1; the D is unclear. This CDR3 is built from 13 residues. V was trimmed by 3 bases and J by 5 bases, leaving 8 bases between them. The DNA of the CDR3 is TGTGCCAGCAGTTTCCAGCGAGACAATGAGCAGTTCTTC. The encoded protein is CASSFQRDNEQFF.

This clone was picked up many times. V is TRBV7-9 and J is TRBJ1-4; possibly TRBD1 for D (6 bases). The germline CDR1 and CDR2 sequences are SEHNR and FQNEAQ (reference sequence). The V and J ends lost 6 bases and 8 bases respectively, with 13 bases between them. This CDR3 region has 13 residues. CDR3 in amino acids: CASSPGTKEKLFF. The CDR3 coding sequence is TGTGCCAGCAGTCCCGGGACAAAAGAAAAACTGTTTTTT.

V is TRBV19 and J is TRBJ1-5; 7 bases agree with TRBD1. The germline gives CDR1 LNHDA, CDR2 SQIVND (reference sequence). This CDR3 region has 13 residues. Trimming cost V 3 bases and J 5 bases; bases outside gene matches: 1. CDR3 in DNA: TGTGCCAGTAGTATGGACAGGTATCAGCCCCAGCATTTT. This codes for CASSMDRYQPQHF.

This chain uses TRBV19 with TRBJ1-4, with D perhaps matching TRBD1 (5 bases). CDR3 length: 12 residues. The V gene's germline CDR1 is LNHDA and CDR2 SQIVND (reference sequence). V was trimmed by 6 bases and J by 11 bases, leaving 13 bases between them. Written as DNA, the CDR3 is TGTGCCAGTAGCGCTGACAGTTACAAACTGTTTTTT. Translation gives CASSADSYKLFF.

The chain links TRBV5-1 to TRBJ1-2, with TRBD1 matching over 7 bases. After removal of 1 base from V and 9 bases from J, the junction contained 12 bases not matched to a gene. Germline CDR1 and CDR2: SGHRS and YFSETQ. The CDR3 runs to 15 residues. The CDR3 sequence is CASSLPRGSGDSYTF. The DNA for the CDR3 is TGCGCCAGCAGCTTGCCCAGGGGGTCGGGGGATAGCTACACCTTC.

The table lists this clone with a count of one. The chain links TRBV18 to TRBJ2-3, with D perhaps TRBD1 (6 bases). The V gene lost 0 bases and the J gene lost 3 bases, with 13 bases spanning the gap. Per the germline V gene, CDR1 is KGHSH and CDR2 is LQKENI. CDR3 length: 16 residues. The CDR3 DNA reads as TGTGCCAGCTCACCACCTCAGGGGTTGGTGACAGATACGCAGTATTTT. The encoded protein is CASSPPQGLVTDTQYF.

The chain joins TRBV7-9 to TRBJ2-1; D is perhaps TRBD2 (6 bases). Germline CDR1 reads SEHNR; CDR2 reads FQNEAQ (reference sequence). V gave up 8 bases and J gave up 0 bases, with 11 bases separating them. This CDR3 has 14 amino acids. CDR3 sequence: CASGGRSSYNEQFF. The DNA for the CDR3 is TGTGCCAGCGGAGGGAGAAGCTCCTACAATGAGCAGTTCTTC.

The V and J genes are TRBV7-9 and TRBJ2-7, with TRBD1 matching over 9 bases. The CDR3 spans 16 residues. In germline, CDR1 is SEHNR, CDR2 FQNEAQ (reference sequence). J gave up 7 bases and V 0 bases, and 10 bases lay outside the gene matches. The CDR3 loop is CASSLASGTGFGEQYF. The CDR3 DNA is TGTGCCAGCAGCTTAGCGTCCGGGACAGGGTTCGGAGAGCAGTACTTC.

V and J are TRBV24-1 and TRBJ2-1; 10 bases map to TRBD1. Trimming at V came to 2 bases and at J to 3 bases, leaving 9 bases not matched to a gene. The germline V gene encodes CDR1 KGHDR and CDR2 SFDVKD. The CDR3 sequence is 18 residues long. Written as DNA, the CDR3 is TGTGCCACCAGTGATTCGGGACAGGGGAGGTCTGGCTACAATGAGCAGTTCTTC. Its translation is CATSDSGQGRSGYNEQFF.

The chain is built from TRBV6-5 and TRBJ1-1; D gene ambiguous. V gave up 0 bases and J gave up 0 bases, with 11 bases separating them. Germline-derived CDR1 and CDR2 are MNHEY and SVGAGI. This CDR3 has 16 amino acids. The CDR3 nucleotides read TGTGCCAGCAGTTACTCGCCTCCGGGAATGAACACTGAAGCTTTCTTT. This encodes CASSYSPPGMNTEAFF.

This clone appeared a single time. The chain is built from TRBV7-8 and TRBJ2-7; 9 bases fit TRBD1. With 5 bases clipped from V and 1 base from J, the junction kept 12 bases outside the gene matches. In germline, CDR1 is SGHVS, CDR2 FQNEAQ. The CDR3 runs 17 residues. The CDR3 sequence is CASSEVVTGGISYEQYF. In nucleotides, the CDR3 is TGTGCCAGCAGCGAGGTGGTGACAGGGGGGATTTCCTACGAGCAGTACTTC.

In nucleotides, the CDR3 is TGTGCCAGCAGCCCGGGGACAGCCGGAAACACCATATATTTT. Amino acid sequence: CASSPGTAGNTIYF. The chain joins TRBV11-2 to TRBJ1-3; TRBD1 aligns across 7 bases. Germline trimming cut 5 bases from V and 4 bases from J; bases unmatched to any gene: 5. Germline V gene data show CDR1 as SGHAT and CDR2 as FQNNGV. The CDR3 consists of 14 residues.

CDR3 nucleotide sequence: TGTGCCAGCAGTTCAGAGATGACCAGGGGCACTGAAGCTTTCTTT. This sequence encodes CASSSEMTRGTEAFF. V gene TRBV6-2 or TRBV6-3 combines with J gene TRBJ1-1; TRBD1 might be the D (6 bases). Trimming pared 4 bases from V and 4 bases from J, leaving 16 bases between. Germline-derived CDR1 and CDR2 are MNHEY and SVGEGT. The CDR3 has 15 amino acids.

The rearrangement joins TRBV21-1 to TRBJ2-7; the D call TRBD1 from the table was never checked on the DNA. TRBV21-1 is a listed pseudogene. The CDR3 is made up of 16 amino acids. The CDR3 protein is CASSKIDRRRSYEQYF. As DNA, the CDR3 is TGTGCCAGCAGCAAAATCGACAGGAGACGTTCGTACGAGCAGTACTTC.

This clone occurred a few times. The genes are TRBV21-1 and TRBJ1-2; the tabulated D call, TRBD1, remains unverified against the DNA. TRBV21-1 is recorded as a pseudogene. The CDR3 contains 15 residues. The CDR3 sequence: CASSNRDRLNYGYTF. In nucleotides, the CDR3 is TGTGCCAGCAGCAACCGGGACAGACTAAACTATGGCTACACCTTC.

The rearrangement joins TRBV4-3 to TRBJ2-7; D may be TRBD2 (6 bases). V was cut by 4 bases and J by 1 base, with 17 bases left in between. CDR3 length equals 16 residues. Germline CDR1 and CDR2: LGHNA and YSLEER. The CDR3 is CASSRGYEAGSYEQYF. In nucleotides, the CDR3 is TGCGCCAGCAGCCGTGGGTATGAGGCGGGATCCTACGAGCAGTACTTC.

The chain has TRBV5-1 and TRBJ1-6, with 9 nucleotides matching TRBD1. Germline loops: CDR1 SGHRS, CDR2 YFSETQ. This CDR3 comprises 17 residues. With V trimmed by 0 bases and J by 10 bases, 11 bases remained unmatched. The CDR3 DNA reads TGCGCCAGCAGCTTGGTGCGGGACAGGGACAGGAACTCACCCCTCCACTTT. Translating gives CASSLVRDRDRNSPLHF.

The chain carries TRBV6-6 and TRBJ1-6, with a weak D call TRBD1 (5 bases). The CDR3 runs to 19 residues. The germline V and J ends were trimmed by 5 bases and 0 bases, with 20 bases remaining between them. The germline gives CDR1 MNHNY, CDR2 SVGAGI (reference sequence). DNA of the CDR3: TGTGCCAGCAGTCGTCGTGGGGCACACCCGAGCTCCTATAATTCACCCCTCCACTTT. Protein: CASSRRGAHPSSYNSPLHF.

This clone was seen once. The chain links TRBV5-6 to TRBJ2-5; 9 bases align to TRBD2. The CDR3 totals 19 residues. From germline, CDR1 is SGHDT and CDR2 YYEEEE. V lost 4 bases, J lost 4 bases, and 20 bases stayed unmatched. Written as DNA, the CDR3 is TGTGCCAGCAGCCCTCGGGCAAGGGTAGCGGGGGTGGTTCGAGAGACCCAGTACTTC. It is translated as CASSPRARVAGVVRETQYF.

This clone was found once. CDR3 nucleotide sequence: TGCGCCAGCAGACTAGCGGGAGCAGGAGGGGCCAACGTCCTGACTTTC. Protein: CASRLAGAGGANVLTF. This sequence joins TRBV10-2 and TRBJ2-6; 11 bases are a match to TRBD2. This CDR3 comprises 16 residues. CDR1 is WSHSY, CDR2 SAAADI, per germline. Losses at the gene ends were 6 bases for V and 4 bases for J; bases not matched to a gene: 5.

In this sample, this clone turned up once. V gene TRBV29-1 combines with J gene TRBJ1-5; no definite D call. This CDR3 has 13 residues. The ends were cut back, 6 bases at V and 3 bases at J, with 12 bases in the middle. The germline V gene has CDR1 SQVTM and CDR2 ANQGSEA. For the CDR3, the DNA is TGCAGCGTAGCCCATGGTCCCAATCAGCCCCAGCATTTT. Translation: CSVAHGPNQPQHF. Filled out from reference TRBV29-1 and TRBJ1-5, the complete variable domain reads SAVISQKPSRDICQRGTSLTIQCQVDSQVTMMFWYRQQPGQSLTLIATANQGSEATYESGFVIDKFPISRPNLTFSTLTVSNMSPEDSSIYLCSVAHGPNQPQHFGDGTRLSIL.

This rearrangement joins TRBV5-1 to TRBJ2-1; D is ambiguous. V was trimmed by 0 bases and J by 3 bases, leaving 7 bases between them. There are 14 residues in the CDR3. CDR1 is SGHRS and CDR2 is YFSETQ in the germline V gene. CDR3: CASSLDPGYNEQFF. In nucleotides, the CDR3 is TGCGCCAGCAGCTTGGATCCAGGCTACAATGAGCAGTTCTTC. The whole variable domain, filled in from reference TRBV5-1 and TRBJ2-1, reads KAGVTQTPRYLIKTRGQQVTLSCSPISGHRSVSWYQQTPGQGLQFLFEYFSETQRNKGNFPGRFSGRQFSNSRSEMNVSTLELGDSALYLCASSLDPGYNEQFFGPGTRLTVL.

The rearrangement uses TRBV11-2 and TRBJ2-3, with 8 bases fitting TRBD1. This CDR3 contains 14 residues. V dropped 4 bases and J dropped 4; count of bases not matched to a gene: 4. From germline, CDR1 is SGHAT and CDR2 FQNNGV. The CDR3 is CASSSNRGADTQYF. As DNA, the CDR3 is TGTGCCAGCAGCTCCAACAGGGGGGCAGATACGCAGTATTTT. Full variable domain (rest looked up from reference TRBV11-2 and TRBJ2-3): EAGVAQSPRYKIIEKRQSVAFWCNPISGHATLYWYQQILGQGPKLLIQFQNNGVVDDSQLPKDRFSAERLKGVDSTLKIQPAKLEDSAVYLCASSSNRGADTQYFGPGTRLTVL.

The chain is built from TRBV5-1 and TRBJ1-5; 7 bases are a match to TRBD1. CDR3 length equals 14 residues. The germline CDR1 and CDR2 sequences are SGHRS and YFSETQ. The V gene end was trimmed by 8 bases and the J gene end by 5 bases; junction bases not matched to a gene: 10. In DNA, the CDR3 is TGCGCCAGTCAGGACAGGCTGGCGGATCAGCCCCAGCATTTT. Translation gives CASQDRLADQPQHF.

The gene calls are TRBV4-3 and TRBJ1-1; 7 bases fit TRBD1. The V segment lost 0 bases and the J segment 4 bases; nucleotides outside the gene matches: 8. The CDR3 length is 16 residues. Germline V gene data show CDR1 as LGHNA and CDR2 as YSLEER. This CDR3 is CASSQDLRQGGTEAFF. In DNA form, the CDR3 reads TGCGCCAGCAGCCAAGATCTGAGACAGGGCGGCACTGAAGCTTTCTTT.

The chain combines TRBV7-2 with TRBJ2-1; 8 bases align to TRBD2. CDR1 is SGHTA and CDR2 is FQGNSA in the germline V gene. Trimming removed 5 bases from V and 7 bases from J; junction bases left unmatched: 16. The CDR3 spans 17 residues. CDR3 loop: CASSQSPVSGGMNEQFF. For the CDR3, the DNA is TGTGCCAGCAGCCAATCCCCTGTGAGCGGGGGAATGAATGAGCAGTTCTTC.

The chain recombines TRBV6-5 with TRBJ1-4; no definite D call. The CDR3 has 15 amino acids. CDR1 and CDR2 from the germline V gene are MNHEY and SVGAGI. With 2 bases removed from V and 5 bases from J, the gap between germline ends came to 12 bases. For the CDR3, the DNA is TGTGCCAGCAGTTACACGCCGGGGAAAAATGAAAAACTGTTTTTT. Its translation: CASSYTPGKNEKLFF.

The J gene is TRBJ2-1, the V gene TRBV18; a weak D match, TRBD2 (6 bases). The CDR3 runs to 15 residues. Germline values: CDR1 KGHSH, CDR2 LQKENI. V was cut by 2 bases and J by 4 bases, with 12 bases left in between. The CDR3 region has the DNA TGTGCCAGCTCACCAAATAGCGGAGTTTACAATGAGCAGTTCTTC. As protein: CASSPNSGVYNEQFF.